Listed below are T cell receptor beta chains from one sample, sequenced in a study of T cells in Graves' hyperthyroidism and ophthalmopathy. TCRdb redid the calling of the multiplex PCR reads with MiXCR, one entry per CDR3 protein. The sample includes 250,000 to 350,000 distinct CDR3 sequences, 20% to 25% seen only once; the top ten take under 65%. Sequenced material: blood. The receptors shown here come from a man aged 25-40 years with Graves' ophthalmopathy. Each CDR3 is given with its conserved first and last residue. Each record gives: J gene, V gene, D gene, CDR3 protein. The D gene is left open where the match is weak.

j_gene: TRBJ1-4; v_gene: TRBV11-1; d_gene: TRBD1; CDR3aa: CASSLGDSGEKLFF
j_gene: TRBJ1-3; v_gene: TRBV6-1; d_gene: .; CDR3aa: CASRDSNSGNTIYF
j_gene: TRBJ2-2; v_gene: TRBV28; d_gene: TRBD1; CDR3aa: CASIRTGRNTGELFF
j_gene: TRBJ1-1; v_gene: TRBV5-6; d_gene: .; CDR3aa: CASSWGSEAFF
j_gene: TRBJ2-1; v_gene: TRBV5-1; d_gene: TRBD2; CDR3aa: CASSLSSGSSNEQFF
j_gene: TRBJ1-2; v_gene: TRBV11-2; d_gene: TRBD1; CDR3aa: CASSRRGTGGAEESGGYTF
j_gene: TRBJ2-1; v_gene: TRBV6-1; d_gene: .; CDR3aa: CASYGGVLDEQFF
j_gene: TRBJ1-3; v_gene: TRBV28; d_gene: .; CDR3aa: CASSFRTSGNTIYF
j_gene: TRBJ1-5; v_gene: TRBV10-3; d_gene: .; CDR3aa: CAISVKGEGQPQHF
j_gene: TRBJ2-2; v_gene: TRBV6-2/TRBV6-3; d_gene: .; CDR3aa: CASSLGPGELFF
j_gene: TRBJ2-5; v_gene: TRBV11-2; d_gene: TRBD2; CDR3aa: CASSSPLVAGGPGETQYF
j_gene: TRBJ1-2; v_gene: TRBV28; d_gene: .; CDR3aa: CASSLQGCGYTF
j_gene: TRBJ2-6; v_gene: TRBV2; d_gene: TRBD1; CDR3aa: CASRGGGGVVTGANVLTF
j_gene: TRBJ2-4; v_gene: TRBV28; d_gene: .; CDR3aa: CACSLYGGSIQYF
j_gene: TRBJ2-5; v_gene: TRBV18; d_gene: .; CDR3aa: CASSPVIETQYF
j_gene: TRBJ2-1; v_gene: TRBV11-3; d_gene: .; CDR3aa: CASSLPRRDNEQFF
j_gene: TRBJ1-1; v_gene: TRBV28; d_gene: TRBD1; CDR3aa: CASRSDRVAEAFF
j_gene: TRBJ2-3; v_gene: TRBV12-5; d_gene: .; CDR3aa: CASGFLADTQYF
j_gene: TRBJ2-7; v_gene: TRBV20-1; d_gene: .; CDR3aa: CSARGSSYEQYF
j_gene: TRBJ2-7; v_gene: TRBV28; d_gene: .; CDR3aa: CASSLRTPAYEQYF
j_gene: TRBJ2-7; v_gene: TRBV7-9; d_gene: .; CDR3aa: CASSLGEGYEQYF
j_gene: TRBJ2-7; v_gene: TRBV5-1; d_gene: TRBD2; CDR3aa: CASSLAGAGGGYEQYF